The subject of this entry is one TCR beta chain. Trimming shortened V by 1 base and J by 6 bases, and 13 bases separated the two germline ends. The CDR3 runs to 15 residues. CDR1 SGHAT and CDR2 FQNNGV come from the germline V gene. The data are from a study of blood T cell repertoires in COVID-19. Across the whole study: Acute-phase and convalescent COVID-19 samples originated in the United States, Italy and Spain. In each case, the material was cDNA or gDNA derived from T cells, B-cell-depleted T cells, or PBMCs.

Original data processing: Amplified reference gene primers provided the basis for estimating nucleated cell counts. Some clones are missing from TCRdb's copy, which holds only in-frame ones; the method was immunoSEQ multiplex PCR. The DNA gave D and trimming, while V, J and clone size come from that table. The repertoire holds about 360,000 clones, about 87% seen once, with about 3% in the top ten. The sample comprised peripheral blood. The chain carries TRBV11-2 and TRBJ2-1; D gene unclear. The receptor's source is a human donor in a cohort sampled during active COVID-19. The CDR3 nucleotides are TGTGCCAGCAGCTTAGGGAGCCCTGGAATCAATGAGCAGTTCTTC. Translating it yields CASSLGSPGINEQFF.